This T cell receptor beta chain was documented in a study of blood T cell repertoires in COVID-19. Study at large: The analysed material was cDNA or gDNA that came from T cells, B-cell-depleted T cells, or PBMCs.

This clone appeared a few times. Either two negative PCRs, clearance, or symptom resolution qualified Cohort 3 donors as recovered. Assay used: immunoSEQ multiplex PCR; TCRdb lists only in-frame clones, some missing. The sample carries 250,000 to 300,000 clones, approximately 84% recorded once. This CDR3 contains 12 residues. Germline V lookup: CDR1 KGHSH, CDR2 LQKENI. The V and J ends lost 6 bases and 7 bases respectively, with 7 bases between them. The chain uses TRBV18 and TRBJ1-6; D is unresolved. The sequence was obtained from a man between 18 and 29 years old who had recovered from COVID-19. Source material: PBMCs or T cells enriched from blood (not recorded which). Here the CDR3 DNA reads TGTGCCAGCTCTAGAGGGAATTCACCCCTCCACTTT. Encoded protein: CASSRGNSPLHF.